Listed below are T cell receptor beta chains from one sample, sequenced in a study of technical replicates of blood from several donors. Generated by immunoSEQ multiplex PCR, the TCRdb table keeps only in-frame clones and is missing some. The repertoire includes tens of thousands of clones, around nine tenths of them detected once, and 3.5% to 5% sits in the top ten. The sequenced sample consisted of PBMCs. These receptors all stem from a human donor in good health. Some clones in this sample may be carry-over from other donors' samples. Both conserved end residues are part of each CDR3. Each record gives: CDR3 DNA, CDR3 protein, J gene, clone size, D gene, V gene. A D gene is named only where the DNA matches it firmly. Not all rows give a size; the values are once, few, many and, for expanded clones, a class.

CDR3nt: TGTGCCAGTAGTGACGGGACAGCAATCTCTAACTATGGCTACACCTTC; CDR3aa: CASSDGTAISNYGYTF; j_gene: TRBJ1-2; abundance: .; d_gene: TRBD1; v_gene: TRBV19
CDR3nt: TGTGCCTGTACACAGGGTCCCACTGAAGCTTTCTTT; CDR3aa: CACTQGPTEAFF; j_gene: TRBJ1-1; abundance: .; d_gene: .; v_gene: TRBV30
CDR3nt: TGTGCCATCAGTGTAACGGGACAGCGCACTGAAGCTTTCTTT; CDR3aa: CAISVTGQRTEAFF; j_gene: TRBJ1-1; abundance: .; d_gene: TRBD1; v_gene: TRBV10-3
CDR3nt: TGTGCCAGCAGTTCAGGACTAGCGGGCACAGATACGCAGTATTTT; CDR3aa: CASSSGLAGTDTQYF; j_gene: TRBJ2-3; abundance: .; d_gene: TRBD2; v_gene: TRBV5-6
CDR3nt: TGCGCCAGCAGCGGGGGGACAGGGGCTGTTAACATTCAGTACTTC; CDR3aa: CASSGGTGAVNIQYF; j_gene: TRBJ2-4; abundance: .; d_gene: TRBD1; v_gene: TRBV5-1
CDR3nt: TGTGCCAGCACCACAGGGATGGGGATCTATGGCTACACCTTC; CDR3aa: CASTTGMGIYGYTF; j_gene: TRBJ1-2; abundance: .; d_gene: .; v_gene: TRBV6-5
CDR3nt: TGTGCCAGCACACAGGAGGGGTGGTATTGCAATCAGCCCCAGCATTTT; CDR3aa: CASTQEGWYCNQPQHF; j_gene: TRBJ1-5; abundance: .; d_gene: .; v_gene: TRBV21-1
CDR3nt: TGTGCCAGCCCGGGGTTGAACACTGAAGCTTTCTTT; CDR3aa: CASPGLNTEAFF; j_gene: TRBJ1-1; abundance: few; d_gene: .; v_gene: TRBV2
CDR3nt: TGCGCCAGCAGCCGGGCAGGGATAGGGTCACCCCTCCACTTT; CDR3aa: CASSRAGIGSPLHF; j_gene: TRBJ1-6; abundance: .; d_gene: .; v_gene: TRBV5-1
CDR3nt: TGTGCCAGTAGTCCGCGGGACAGGGGTTTGCAGCCCCAGCATTTT; CDR3aa: CASSPRDRGLQPQHF; j_gene: TRBJ1-5; abundance: .; d_gene: TRBD1; v_gene: TRBV19
CDR3nt: TGCGCCAGCAGCCTAGAGACAGGGGGCTTCCTAGGGCGCACTGAAGCTTTCTTT; CDR3aa: CASSLETGGFLGRTEAFF; j_gene: TRBJ1-1; abundance: .; d_gene: TRBD1; v_gene: TRBV4-1
CDR3nt: TGTGCCATCAGCAGGACTGACCCTAGTGATGAGCAGTTCTTC; CDR3aa: CAISRTDPSDEQFF; j_gene: TRBJ2-1; abundance: .; d_gene: .; v_gene: TRBV10-3
CDR3nt: TGCGCCAGCAGCCAAATGGACAGGGCGAACACTGAAGCTTTCTTT; CDR3aa: CASSQMDRANTEAFF; j_gene: TRBJ1-1; abundance: .; d_gene: TRBD1; v_gene: TRBV4-1
CDR3nt: TGTGCCAGCAGCCCCAAGGGGGCTAACTATGGCTACACCTTC; CDR3aa: CASSPKGANYGYTF; j_gene: TRBJ1-2; abundance: .; d_gene: .; v_gene: TRBV5-4
CDR3nt: TGTGCCAGCAGCCAAGCTCTCGGGGAGTTGAGCACCGGGGAGCTGTTTTTT; CDR3aa: CASSQALGELSTGELFF; j_gene: TRBJ2-2; abundance: .; d_gene: .; v_gene: TRBV4-2
CDR3nt: TGCGCCAGCAGCCCCGGGACACAACAAGAGACCCAGTACTTC; CDR3aa: CASSPGTQQETQYF; j_gene: TRBJ2-5; abundance: .; d_gene: .; v_gene: TRBV5-1
CDR3nt: TGTGCCAGCAGCTTATTTGAGAGCACTGAAGCTTTCTTT; CDR3aa: CASSLFESTEAFF; j_gene: TRBJ1-1; abundance: .; d_gene: .; v_gene: TRBV7-2
CDR3nt: TGTGCCAGCAGATTAAGGTTTCAGGGTTCAGGGGAAAACACTGAAGCTTTCTTT; CDR3aa: CASRLRFQGSGENTEAFF; j_gene: TRBJ1-1; abundance: .; d_gene: .; v_gene: TRBV11-3
CDR3nt: TGTGCCAGCAGCTTGGGGCAGAACACCGGGGAGCTGTTTTTT; CDR3aa: CASSLGQNTGELFF; j_gene: TRBJ2-2; abundance: .; d_gene: .; v_gene: TRBV5-8
CDR3nt: TGTGCCAGCAGCGCATCACTAGCGGGAGTAGCCAAAAACATTCAGTACTTC; CDR3aa: CASSASLAGVAKNIQYF; j_gene: TRBJ2-4; abundance: .; d_gene: TRBD2; v_gene: TRBV9
CDR3nt: TGTGCCAGCAGTGATAGGGGTGCGGGACTAGCGGGGGAGCAGTTCTTC; CDR3aa: CASSDRGAGLAGEQFF; j_gene: TRBJ2-1; abundance: .; d_gene: TRBD2; v_gene: TRBV13
CDR3nt: TGTGCCAGCAGCTTACAGGTTCCGTCCTACGAGCAGTACTTC; CDR3aa: CASSLQVPSYEQYF; j_gene: TRBJ2-7; abundance: .; d_gene: .; v_gene: TRBV5-8
CDR3nt: TGTGCCAGCAGTTTAAGTCAGGGGGCACGAAACACTGAAGCTTTCTTT; CDR3aa: CASSLSQGARNTEAFF; j_gene: TRBJ1-1; abundance: .; d_gene: TRBD1; v_gene: TRBV27
CDR3nt: TGCGCCAGCAGCGCGGTGGGGCAGACTGTGAACACCGGGGAGCTGTTTTTT; CDR3aa: CASSAVGQTVNTGELFF; j_gene: TRBJ2-2; abundance: .; d_gene: .; v_gene: TRBV5-1
CDR3nt: TGTGCCAGCAGCTTAAGGAGGGAATCACCCCTCCACTTT; CDR3aa: CASSLRRESPLHF; j_gene: TRBJ1-6; abundance: .; d_gene: .; v_gene: TRBV7-3
CDR3nt: TGTGCCAGCAGCTCGGGACTAGCCCCAGAGACCCAGTACTTC; CDR3aa: CASSSGLAPETQYF; j_gene: TRBJ2-5; abundance: .; d_gene: TRBD2; v_gene: TRBV7-9
CDR3nt: TGTGCCAGCAGCCCTAGCGGGAGGAACCAAGAGACCCAGTACTTC; CDR3aa: CASSPSGRNQETQYF; j_gene: TRBJ2-5; abundance: once; d_gene: TRBD2; v_gene: TRBV7-3
CDR3nt: TGTGCCAGCTTACAGGGGTTTGGGGATCAGCCCCAGCATTTT; CDR3aa: CASLQGFGDQPQHF; j_gene: TRBJ1-5; abundance: .; d_gene: TRBD1; v_gene: TRBV6-5
CDR3nt: TGTGCCAGCACTAGCGGGCCAGAGGATACGCAGTATTTT; CDR3aa: CASTSGPEDTQYF; j_gene: TRBJ2-3; abundance: few; d_gene: TRBD2; v_gene: TRBV7-3
CDR3nt: TGTGCCAGCAGTGAATCTTTAGCGGGGGGTCAGATCCAGTACTTC; CDR3aa: CASSESLAGGQIQYF; j_gene: TRBJ2-5; abundance: .; d_gene: TRBD2; v_gene: TRBV6-1
CDR3nt: TGCAGCGTTGAAGATCTGGCCGAGCAGTACTTC; CDR3aa: CSVEDLAEQYF; j_gene: TRBJ2-7; abundance: .; d_gene: .; v_gene: TRBV29-1
CDR3nt: TGTGCCACCGAGGGGGGGATAGCCGGGGAGCTGTTTTTT; CDR3aa: CATEGGIAGELFF; j_gene: TRBJ2-2; abundance: .; d_gene: .; v_gene: TRBV7-2
CDR3nt: TGTGCCAGCAGCCGCGAAAAGGCGGATGAAAAACTGTTTTTT; CDR3aa: CASSREKADEKLFF; j_gene: TRBJ1-4; abundance: .; d_gene: .; v_gene: TRBV7-2
CDR3nt: TGTGCCAGCAGCTCGGAAACTAGCGGGAACTACGAGCAGTACTTC; CDR3aa: CASSSETSGNYEQYF; j_gene: TRBJ2-7; abundance: once; d_gene: TRBD2; v_gene: TRBV5-6
CDR3nt: TGTGCCAGCAGTTCTAGCGGGAACACCTACAATGAGCAGTTCTTC; CDR3aa: CASSSSGNTYNEQFF; j_gene: TRBJ2-1; abundance: .; d_gene: TRBD2; v_gene: TRBV7-3
CDR3nt: TGTGCCAGCAGACTCAGCGAGGCTAATGAAAAACTGTTTTTT; CDR3aa: CASRLSEANEKLFF; j_gene: TRBJ1-4; abundance: .; d_gene: .; v_gene: TRBV7-8
CDR3nt: TGTGCCAGCAGCCGCCGGGCAGGGGGTTCCTACGAGCAGTACTTC; CDR3aa: CASSRRAGGSYEQYF; j_gene: TRBJ2-7; abundance: once; d_gene: TRBD1; v_gene: TRBV5-4
CDR3nt: TGTGCCAGCAGAAGACCGGGTGTGAACACCATATATTTT; CDR3aa: CASRRPGVNTIYF; j_gene: TRBJ1-3; abundance: .; d_gene: .; v_gene: TRBV25-1
CDR3nt: TGTGCCAGCAGTTACTCGGACTACCGTTCCTACAATGAGCAGTTCTTC; CDR3aa: CASSYSDYRSYNEQFF; j_gene: TRBJ2-1; abundance: .; d_gene: .; v_gene: TRBV6-5
CDR3nt: TGTGCCTCCCAGCCGGACTACCGCGACGAGCAGTACTTC; CDR3aa: CASQPDYRDEQYF; j_gene: TRBJ2-7; abundance: .; d_gene: .; v_gene: TRBV30
CDR3nt: TGTGCCAGCAGTGAATGGGTGGACATAAGGGGCTATAATTCACCCCTCCACTTT; CDR3aa: CASSEWVDIRGYNSPLHF; j_gene: TRBJ1-6; abundance: .; d_gene: .; v_gene: TRBV6-1
CDR3nt: TGTGCCTGGAGTCGGACTAGCGGCTACAATGAGCAGTTCTTC; CDR3aa: CAWSRTSGYNEQFF; j_gene: TRBJ2-1; abundance: .; d_gene: TRBD2; v_gene: TRBV30
CDR3nt: TGTGCCAGCAGCTTGGGGGCAAGAAGCTATGGCTACACCTTC; CDR3aa: CASSLGARSYGYTF; j_gene: TRBJ1-2; abundance: .; d_gene: .; v_gene: TRBV5-8
CDR3nt: TGTGCCAGCAGCTTAAGAGGGACAGGCTACGAGCAGTACTTC; CDR3aa: CASSLRGTGYEQYF; j_gene: TRBJ2-7; abundance: once; d_gene: TRBD1; v_gene: TRBV7-7
CDR3nt: TGTGCCAGCAGTGTGAACAGGGGTACGGGGGCGGATACGCAGTATTTT; CDR3aa: CASSVNRGTGADTQYF; j_gene: TRBJ2-3; abundance: .; d_gene: .; v_gene: TRBV6-4
CDR3nt: TGTGCCACCAGCCGGGCTAGCGGGTCCATACCGTACAATGAGCAGTTCTTC; CDR3aa: CATSRASGSIPYNEQFF; j_gene: TRBJ2-1; abundance: .; d_gene: TRBD2; v_gene: TRBV15
CDR3nt: TGTGCCAGCAGCGTCCCGGGTTACGAGCAGTACTTC; CDR3aa: CASSVPGYEQYF; j_gene: TRBJ2-7; abundance: .; d_gene: .; v_gene: TRBV6-6
CDR3nt: TGTGCCAGCAGCCAACAGGGGGCCTACGAGCAGTACTTC; CDR3aa: CASSQQGAYEQYF; j_gene: TRBJ2-7; abundance: .; d_gene: TRBD1; v_gene: TRBV4-2
CDR3nt: TGTGCCAGCAGACAGGGGGCGGACTATGGCTACACCTTC; CDR3aa: CASRQGADYGYTF; j_gene: TRBJ1-2; abundance: .; d_gene: TRBD1; v_gene: TRBV25-1
CDR3nt: TGTGCCATCAGTGCCACCGGGTCGAGCTCCTATAATTCACCCCTCCACTTT; CDR3aa: CAISATGSSSYNSPLHF; j_gene: TRBJ1-6; abundance: .; d_gene: .; v_gene: TRBV10-3
CDR3nt: TGCGCCAGCAGCCAGGCTACAGGGACTTCACCCCTCCACTTT; CDR3aa: CASSQATGTSPLHF; j_gene: TRBJ1-6; abundance: .; d_gene: .; v_gene: TRBV4-3
CDR3nt: TGCAGCGTTGATCCGAGAATAACAGCTTTCTTT; CDR3aa: CSVDPRITAFF; j_gene: TRBJ1-1; abundance: .; d_gene: .; v_gene: TRBV29-1
CDR3nt: TGTGCCAGTAGTATATTGGGGGCAGCGGAGGGCTACACCTTC; CDR3aa: CASSILGAAEGYTF; j_gene: TRBJ1-2; abundance: .; d_gene: .; v_gene: TRBV19
CDR3nt: TGTGCCATCAGGGGGACAGGGCAAGGCTACACCTTC; CDR3aa: CAIRGTGQGYTF; j_gene: TRBJ1-2; abundance: once; d_gene: TRBD1; v_gene: TRBV10-3
CDR3nt: TGTGCCAGCAGCACCTCCGGTAGGACAACCCTCAAGCAGTTCTTC; CDR3aa: CASSTSGRTTLKQFF; j_gene: TRBJ2-1; abundance: .; d_gene: .; v_gene: TRBV11-2